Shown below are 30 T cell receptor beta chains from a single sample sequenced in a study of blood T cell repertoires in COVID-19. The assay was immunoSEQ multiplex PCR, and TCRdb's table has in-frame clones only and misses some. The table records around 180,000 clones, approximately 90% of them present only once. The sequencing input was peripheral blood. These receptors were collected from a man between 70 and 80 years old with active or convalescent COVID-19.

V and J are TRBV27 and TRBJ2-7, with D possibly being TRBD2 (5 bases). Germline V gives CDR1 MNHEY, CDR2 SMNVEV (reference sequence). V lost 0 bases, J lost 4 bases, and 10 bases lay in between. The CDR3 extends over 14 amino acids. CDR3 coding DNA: TGTGCCAGCAGTTTATCAGGTGGGAGATACGAGCAGTACTTC. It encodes CASSLSGGRYEQYF.

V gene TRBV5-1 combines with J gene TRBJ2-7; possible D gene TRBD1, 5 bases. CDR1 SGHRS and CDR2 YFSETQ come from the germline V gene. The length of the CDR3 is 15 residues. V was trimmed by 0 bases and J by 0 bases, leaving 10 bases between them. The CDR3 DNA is TGCGCCAGCAGCTTGGAAGGGGCTCTCTCCTACGAGCAGTACTTC. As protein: CASSLEGALSYEQYF.

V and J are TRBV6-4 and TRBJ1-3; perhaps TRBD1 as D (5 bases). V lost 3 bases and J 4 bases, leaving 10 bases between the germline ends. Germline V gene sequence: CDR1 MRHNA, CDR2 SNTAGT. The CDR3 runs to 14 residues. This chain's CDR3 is CASSERQTGNTIYF. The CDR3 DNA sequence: TGTGCCAGCAGTGAAAGACAGACAGGAAACACCATATATTTT.

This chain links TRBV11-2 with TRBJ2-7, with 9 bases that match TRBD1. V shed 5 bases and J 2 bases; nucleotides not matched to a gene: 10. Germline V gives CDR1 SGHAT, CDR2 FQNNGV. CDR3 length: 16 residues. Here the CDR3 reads CASSRTGTGPPYEQYF. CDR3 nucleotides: TGTGCCAGCAGCAGAACCGGGACAGGGCCCCCCTACGAGCAGTACTTC.

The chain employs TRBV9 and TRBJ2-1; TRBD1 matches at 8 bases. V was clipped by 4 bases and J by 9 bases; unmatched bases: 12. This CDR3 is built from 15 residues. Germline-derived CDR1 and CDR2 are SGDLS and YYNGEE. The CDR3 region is CASSSQGAPGGEQFF. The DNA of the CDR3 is TGTGCCAGCAGCTCTCAGGGGGCACCGGGCGGTGAGCAGTTCTTC.

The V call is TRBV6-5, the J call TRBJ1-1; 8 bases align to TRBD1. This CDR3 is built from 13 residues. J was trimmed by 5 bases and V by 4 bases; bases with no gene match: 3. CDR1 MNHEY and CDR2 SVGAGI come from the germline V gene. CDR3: CASSSRGRTEAFF. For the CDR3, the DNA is TGTGCCAGCAGTTCCAGGGGGCGAACTGAAGCTTTCTTT.

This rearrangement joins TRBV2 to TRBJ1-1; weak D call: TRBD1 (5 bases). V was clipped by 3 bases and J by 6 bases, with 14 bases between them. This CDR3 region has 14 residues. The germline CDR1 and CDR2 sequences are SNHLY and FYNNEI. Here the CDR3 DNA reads TGTGCCAGCAGTGATCCGGGGACTAGGGCTGAAGCTTTCTTT. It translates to CASSDPGTRAEAFF.

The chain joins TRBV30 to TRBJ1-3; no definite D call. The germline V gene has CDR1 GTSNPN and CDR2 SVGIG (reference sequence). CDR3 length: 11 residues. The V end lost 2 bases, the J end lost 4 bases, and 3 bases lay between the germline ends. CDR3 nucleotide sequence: TGTGCCTGGAGTCAGGGAAACACCATATATTTT. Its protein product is CAWSQGNTIYF.

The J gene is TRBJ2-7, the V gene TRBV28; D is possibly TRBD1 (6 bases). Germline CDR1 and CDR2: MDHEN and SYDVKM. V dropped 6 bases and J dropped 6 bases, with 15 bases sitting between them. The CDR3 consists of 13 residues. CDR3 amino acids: CASSPQGWSEQYF. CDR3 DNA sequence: TGTGCCAGCAGCCCACAGGGCTGGTCCGAGCAGTACTTC.

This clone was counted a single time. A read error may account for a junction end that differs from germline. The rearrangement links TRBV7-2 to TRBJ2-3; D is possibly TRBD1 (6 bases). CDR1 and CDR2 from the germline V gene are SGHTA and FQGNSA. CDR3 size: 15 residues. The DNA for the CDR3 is TGTGCCAGCAGCGTAGCCACAGGGTCAGGTGGCACGCAGTATTTT. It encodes CASSVATGSGGTQYF.

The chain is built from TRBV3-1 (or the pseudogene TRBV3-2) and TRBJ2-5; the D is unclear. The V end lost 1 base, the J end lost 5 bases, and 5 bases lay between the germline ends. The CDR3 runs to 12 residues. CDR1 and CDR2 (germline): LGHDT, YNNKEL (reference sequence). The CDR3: CASSQARETQYF. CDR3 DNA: TGTGCCAGCAGCCAAGCCCGGGAGACCCAGTACTTC.

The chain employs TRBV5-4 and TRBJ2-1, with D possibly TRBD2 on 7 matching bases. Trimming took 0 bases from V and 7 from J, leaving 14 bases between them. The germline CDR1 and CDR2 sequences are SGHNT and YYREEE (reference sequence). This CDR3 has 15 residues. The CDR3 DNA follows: TGTGCCAGCAGCTTGGTGAGCAGGGGAGGGAATGAGCAGTTCTTC. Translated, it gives CASSLVSRGGNEQFF.

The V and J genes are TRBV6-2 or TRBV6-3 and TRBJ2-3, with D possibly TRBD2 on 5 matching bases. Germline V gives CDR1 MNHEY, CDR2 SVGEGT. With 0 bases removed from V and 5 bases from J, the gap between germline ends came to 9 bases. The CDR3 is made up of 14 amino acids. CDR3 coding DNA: TGTGCCAGCAGTTACTCGGTAGGGAGAGATACGCAGTATTTT. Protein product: CASSYSVGRDTQYF.

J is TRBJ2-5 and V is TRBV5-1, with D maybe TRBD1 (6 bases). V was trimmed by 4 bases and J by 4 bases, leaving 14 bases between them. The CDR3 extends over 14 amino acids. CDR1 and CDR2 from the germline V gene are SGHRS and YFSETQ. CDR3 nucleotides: TGCGCCAGCAGCCCCTACAGGGTTGTAGAGACCCAGTACTTC. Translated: CASSPYRVVETQYF.

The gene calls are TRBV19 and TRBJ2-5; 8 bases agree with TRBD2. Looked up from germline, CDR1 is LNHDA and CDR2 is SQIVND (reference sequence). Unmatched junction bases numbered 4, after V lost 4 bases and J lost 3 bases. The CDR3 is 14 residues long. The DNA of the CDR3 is TGTGCCAGTAGTAATAAGCGGGGGAAAGAGACCCAGTACTTC. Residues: CASSNKRGKETQYF. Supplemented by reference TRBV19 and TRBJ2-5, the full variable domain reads DGGITQSPKYLFRKEGQNVTLSCEQNLNHDAMYWYRQDPGQGLRLIYYSQIVNDFQKGDIAEGYSVSREKKESFPLTVTSAQKNPTAFYLCASSNKRGKETQYFGPGTRLLVL.

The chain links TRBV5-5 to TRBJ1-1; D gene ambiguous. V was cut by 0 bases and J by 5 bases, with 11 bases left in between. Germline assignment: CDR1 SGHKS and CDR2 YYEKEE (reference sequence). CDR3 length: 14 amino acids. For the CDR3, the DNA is TGTGCCAGCAGCTTGGCCGGGTTAGGTACTGAAGCTTTCTTT. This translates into CASSLAGLGTEAFF. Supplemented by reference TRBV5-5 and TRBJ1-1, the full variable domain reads DAGVTQSPTHLIKTRGQQVTLRCSPISGHKSVSWYQQVLGQGPQFIFQYYEKEERGRGNFPDRFSARQFPNYSSELNVNALLLGDSALYLCASSLAGLGTEAFFGQGTRLTVV.

Here the CDR3 reads CASSSRAGDTGELFF. The CDR3 nucleotides read TGTGCCAGCAGTTCGAGAGCGGGGGACACCGGGGAGCTGTTTTTT. The chain uses TRBV6-4 and TRBJ2-2; 8 nucleotides align to TRBD2. Germline V gives CDR1 MRHNA, CDR2 SNTAGT. CDR3 length equals 15 residues. J gave up 3 bases and V 5 bases, and 5 bases lay outside the gene matches.

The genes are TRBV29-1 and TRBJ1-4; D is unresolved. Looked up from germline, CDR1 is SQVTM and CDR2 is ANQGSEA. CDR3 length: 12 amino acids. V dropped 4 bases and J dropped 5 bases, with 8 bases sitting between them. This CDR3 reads CSVGIGNEKLFF. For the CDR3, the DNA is TGCAGCGTTGGCATCGGGAATGAAAAACTGTTTTTT.

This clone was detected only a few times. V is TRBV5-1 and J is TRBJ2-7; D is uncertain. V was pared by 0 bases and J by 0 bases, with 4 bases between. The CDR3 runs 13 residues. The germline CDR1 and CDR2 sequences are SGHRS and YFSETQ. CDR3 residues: CASSLAGSYEQYF. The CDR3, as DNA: TGCGCCAGCAGCTTGGCGGGCTCCTACGAGCAGTACTTC. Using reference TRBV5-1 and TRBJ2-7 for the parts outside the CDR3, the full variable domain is KAGVTQTPRYLIKTRGQQVTLSCSPISGHRSVSWYQQTPGQGLQFLFEYFSETQRNKGNFPGRFSGRQFSNSRSEMNVSTLELGDSALYLCASSLAGSYEQYFGPGTRLTVT.

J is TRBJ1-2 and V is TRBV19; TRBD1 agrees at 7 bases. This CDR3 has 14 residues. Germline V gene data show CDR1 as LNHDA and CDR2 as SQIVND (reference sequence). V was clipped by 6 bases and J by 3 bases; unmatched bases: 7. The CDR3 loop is CASRKITGDYGYTF. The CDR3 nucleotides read TGTGCCAGTAGAAAAATCACAGGGGACTATGGCTACACCTTC.

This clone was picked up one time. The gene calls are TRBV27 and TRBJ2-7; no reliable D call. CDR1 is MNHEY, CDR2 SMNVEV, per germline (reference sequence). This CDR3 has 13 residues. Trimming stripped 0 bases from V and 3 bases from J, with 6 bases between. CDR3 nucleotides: TGTGCCAGCAGTTTATCCCCTAACTACGAGCAGTACTTC. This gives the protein CASSLSPNYEQYF.

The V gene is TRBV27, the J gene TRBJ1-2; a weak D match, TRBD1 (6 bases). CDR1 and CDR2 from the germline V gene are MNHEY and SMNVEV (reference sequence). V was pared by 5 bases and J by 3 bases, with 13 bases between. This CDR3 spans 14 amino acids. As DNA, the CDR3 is TGTGCCAGCAGTAACAGGGCAGGCCACTATGGCTACACCTTC. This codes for CASSNRAGHYGYTF.

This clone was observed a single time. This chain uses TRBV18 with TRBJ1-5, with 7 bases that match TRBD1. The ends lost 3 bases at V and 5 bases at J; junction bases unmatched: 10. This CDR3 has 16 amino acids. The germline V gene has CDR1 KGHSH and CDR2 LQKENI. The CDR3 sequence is CASSPTGSLGDQPQHF. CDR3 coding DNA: TGTGCCAGCTCACCGACAGGGTCGCTGGGTGATCAGCCCCAGCATTTT.

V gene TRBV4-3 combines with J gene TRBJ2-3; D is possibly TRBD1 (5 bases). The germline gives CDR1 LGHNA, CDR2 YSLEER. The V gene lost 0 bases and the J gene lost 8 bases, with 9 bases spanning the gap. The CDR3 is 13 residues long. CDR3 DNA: TGCGCCAGCAGCCAAGAACCAGGGCTTACGCAGTATTTT. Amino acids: CASSQEPGLTQYF.

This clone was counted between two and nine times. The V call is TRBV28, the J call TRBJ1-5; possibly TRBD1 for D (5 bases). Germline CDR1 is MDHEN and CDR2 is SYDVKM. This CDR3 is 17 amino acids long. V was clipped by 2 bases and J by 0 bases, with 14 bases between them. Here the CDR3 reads CASSLGPRGYSNQPQHF. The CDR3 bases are TGTGCCAGCAGTTTAGGCCCAAGGGGATATAGCAATCAGCCCCAGCATTTT.

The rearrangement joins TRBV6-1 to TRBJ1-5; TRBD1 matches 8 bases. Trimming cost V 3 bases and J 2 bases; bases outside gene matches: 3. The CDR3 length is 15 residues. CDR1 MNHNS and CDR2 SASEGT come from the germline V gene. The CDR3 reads CASSETTGGNQPQHF. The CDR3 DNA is TGTGCCAGCAGTGAGACGACAGGGGGCAATCAGCCCCAGCATTTT.

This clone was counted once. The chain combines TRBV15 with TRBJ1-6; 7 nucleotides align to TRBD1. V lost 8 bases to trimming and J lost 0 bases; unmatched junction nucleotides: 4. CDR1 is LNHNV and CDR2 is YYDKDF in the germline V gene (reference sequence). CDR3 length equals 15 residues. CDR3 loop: CATQDRISYNSPLHF. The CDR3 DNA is TGTGCCACCCAGGACAGGATCTCCTATAATTCACCCCTCCACTTT.

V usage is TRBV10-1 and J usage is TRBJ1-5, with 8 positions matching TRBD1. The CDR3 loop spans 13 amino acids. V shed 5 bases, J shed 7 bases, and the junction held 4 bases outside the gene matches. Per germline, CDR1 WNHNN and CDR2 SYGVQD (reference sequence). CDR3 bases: TGCGCCAGCAGTCCAGGGGGCGGCCAGCCCCAGCATTTT. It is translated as CASSPGGGQPQHF.

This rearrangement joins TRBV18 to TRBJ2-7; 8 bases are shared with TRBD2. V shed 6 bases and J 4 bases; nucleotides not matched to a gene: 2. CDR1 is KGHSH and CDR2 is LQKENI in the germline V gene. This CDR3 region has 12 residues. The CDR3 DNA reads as TGTGCCAGCTCGTCGGGGGGGTACGAGCAGTACTTC. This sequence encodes CASSSGGYEQYF.

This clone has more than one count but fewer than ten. CDR3 sequence reads: CASSTRTSDEQYF. The CDR3 DNA reads as TGTGCCAGCAGCACCCGGACTAGCGACGAGCAGTACTTC. The chain employs TRBV5-8 and TRBJ2-7; 9 positions agree with TRBD2. Germline CDR1 SGHTS, CDR2 YDEGEE. Trimming cost V 4 bases and J 5 bases; bases outside gene matches: 4. The CDR3 spans 13 residues. The full variable domain, completed using reference TRBV5-8 and TRBJ2-7, is EAGVTQSPTHLIKTRGQQATLRCSPISGHTSVYWYQQALGLGLQFLLWYDEGEERNRGNFPPRFSGRQFPNYSSELNVNALELEDSALYLCASSTRTSDEQYFGPGTRLTVT.